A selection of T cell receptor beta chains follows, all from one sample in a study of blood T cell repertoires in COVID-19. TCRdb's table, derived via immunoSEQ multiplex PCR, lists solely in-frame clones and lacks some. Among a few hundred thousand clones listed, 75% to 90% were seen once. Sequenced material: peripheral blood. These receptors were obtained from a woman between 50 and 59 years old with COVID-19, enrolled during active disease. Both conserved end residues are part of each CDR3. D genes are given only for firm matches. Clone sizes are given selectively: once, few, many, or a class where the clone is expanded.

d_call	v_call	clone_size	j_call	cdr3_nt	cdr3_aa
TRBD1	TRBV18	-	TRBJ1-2	TGTGCCAGCTCACGAGGGACAGGGGGTACCACTAACTATGGCTACACCTTC	CASSRGTGGTTNYGYTF
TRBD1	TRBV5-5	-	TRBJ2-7	TGTGCCAGCAGCTCTTTCACGGGGACAGTTAACGAGCAGTACTTC	CASSSFTGTVNEQYF
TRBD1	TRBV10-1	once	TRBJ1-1	TGCGCCAGAACCTCCCCCGGGACAGGGAAAATTAGGGGGCCTGAAGCTTTCTTT	CARTSPGTGKIRGPEAFF
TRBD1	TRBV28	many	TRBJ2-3	TGTGCCAGCAGTTTCCTGACAGGGGCGAAAGATACGCAGTATTTT	CASSFLTGAKDTQYF
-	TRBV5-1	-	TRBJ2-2	TGCGCCAGCAGCTTGGCAGTCTACACCGGGGAGCTGTTTTTT	CASSLAVYTGELFF
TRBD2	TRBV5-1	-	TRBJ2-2	TGCGCCAGCAGGGCGGGACTAGCGGGAGTCGGCACCGGGGAGCTGTTTTTT	CASRAGLAGVGTGELFF
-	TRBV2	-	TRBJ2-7	TGTGCCAGCAATCCCGTAGCGGCTGGCTCCTACGAGCAGTACTTC	CASNPVAAGSYEQYF
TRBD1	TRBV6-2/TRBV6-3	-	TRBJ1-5	TGTGCCAGCAGTAGGACAGGACTAAGCAATCAGCCCCAGCATTTT	CASSRTGLSNQPQHF
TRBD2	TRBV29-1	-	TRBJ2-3	TGCAGCGTTGAAGCCCCACTAGCGGGAGGGAGCACAGATACGCAGTATTTT	CSVEAPLAGGSTDTQYF
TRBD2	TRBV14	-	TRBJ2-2	TGTGCCAGCAGCCAACGACTAGCGGGAGATGACACCGGGGAGCTGTTTTTT	CASSQRLAGDDTGELFF
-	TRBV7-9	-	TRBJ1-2	TGTGCCAGCAGCTTAGAAACTAAGGAGCGATTCAACTATGGCTACACCTTC	CASSLETKERFNYGYTF
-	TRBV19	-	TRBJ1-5	TGTGCCAGTAGTATAGCGCCAGGGAACCAGCCCCAGCATTTT	CASSIAPGNQPQHF
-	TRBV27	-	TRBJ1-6	TGTGCCAGCAGTTTCGGGATACAGAGTCCACCCCTCCACTTT	CASSFGIQSPPLHF
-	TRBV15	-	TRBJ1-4	TGTGCCACCAGCCGCCCAGCGGCCACTAATGAAAAACTGTTTTTT	CATSRPAATNEKLFF
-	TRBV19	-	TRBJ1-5	TGTGCCAGTAGCGCACGGTTTAGGGAGGATAGCAATCAGCCCCAGCATTTT	CASSARFREDSNQPQHF
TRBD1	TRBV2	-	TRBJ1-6	TGTGCCAGCATCGGGACAGCGCCCCGGTCACCCCTCCACTTT	CASIGTAPRSPLHF
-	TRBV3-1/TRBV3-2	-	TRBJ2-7	TGTGCCAGCAGCCAAGCACGGGGGGCAGTCTCCTACGAGCAGTACTTC	CASSQARGAVSYEQYF
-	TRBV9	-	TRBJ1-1	TGTGCCAGCAGCCCTCCGGGATCTGGGGGGACTGAAGCTTTCTTT	CASSPPGSGGTEAFF
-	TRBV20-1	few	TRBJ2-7	TGCAGTGCTAGTCTTAGCTCCTACGAGCAGTACTTC	CSASLSSYEQYF
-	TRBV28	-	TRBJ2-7	TGTGCCAGCAGTTCCCTATTTCAGGGCTGGGATCCCTACGAGCAGTACTTC	CASSSLFQGWDPYEQYF
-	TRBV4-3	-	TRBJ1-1	TGCGCCAGCAGCCCCCTCGGGGGGGCCGGGAACACTGAAGCTTTCTTT	CASSPLGGAGNTEAFF
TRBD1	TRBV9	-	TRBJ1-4	TGTGCCAGCAGCGCCAGCATCAGGGGGCCGGGTGAAAAACTGTTTTTT	CASSASIRGPGEKLFF